Given below is one TCR beta chain in context. What it recognizes is unknown. Per germline, CDR1 SGDLS and CDR2 YYNGEE. The CDR3 sequence is 13 residues long. The J segment lost 8 bases and the V segment lost 3 bases, leaving 7 bases of the junction unmatched. The sample belongs to a study of T cells in Graves' hyperthyroidism and ophthalmopathy. Each patient was aged 18 to 65 and had newly diagnosed hyperthyroidism of under 2 months' duration. TCR beta CDR3 sequences were amplified from RNA transcripts. Primed by the HTBI set, a first-round RT-PCR was run on the TCR CDR3. TCRdb reanalysed the multiplex PCR reads using MiXCR and keeps one entry per CDR3 protein. There are around 700,000 distinct CDR3 sequences in the sample; under 45% occur only once, and less than 40% lies in the top ten. Study findings and constraints: Blood also contained most expanded thyroid clonotypes above 0.001.

This chain joins TRBV9 and TRBJ1-2; 7 bases align to TRBD1. The source of this sequence is a woman aged 40 to 50 with Graves' hyperthyroidism. The sequencing input was blood. Written as DNA, the CDR3 is TGTGCCAGCAGCGGGGAGGGGGCGGGGGGCTACACCTTC. It specifies CASSGEGAGGYTF.